This TCR beta chain derives from a study of PD-1 blockade in classical Hodgkin lymphoma. CDR3 length: 18 residues. Germline loops: CDR1 SGDLS, CDR2 YYNGEE. The V gene lost 3 bases and the J gene lost 7 bases, with 25 bases spanning the gap. This clone has a single count. Indicated time point: cycle 4 day 1 (C4D1), after 6 weeks of nivolumab. Every patient experienced relapse after autologous stem cell transplantation, and brentuximab vedotin exposure varied. Progressive disease, partial response or complete response was each patient's best response. Clones were read by immunoSEQ multiplex PCR, and TCRdb kept only the in-frame ones, dropping some. This table holds about 33,000 clones, 70% to 80% found once.

This receptor was taken from a human donor with classical Hodgkin lymphoma. Material: peripheral blood mononuclear cells (PBMCs), obtained before the fourth cycle of nivolumab. The rearrangement joins TRBV9 to TRBJ2-2; D not certain. The CDR3 spells CASSGSMSASFVHGELFF. The CDR3 DNA reads as TGTGCCAGCAGCGGTTCTATGAGCGCGTCCTTTGTTCACGGGGAGCTGTTTTTT.